This T cell receptor beta chain was identified during a study of CD8 T cells in Susac syndrome (dated by TCRdb to the late 2010s). General notes on the study: Whether CD8+ T cell activation and differentiation in Susac syndrome was antigen driven was tested using repertoire sequencing. The clonality of the CD8+ T cell repertoire was compared across over 9 healthy donors, some 14 Susac syndrome patients and roughly 15 multiple sclerosis patients. Results and caveats for the whole study, not just this receptor: The number of individuals in the TCR sequencing and HLA analysis was acknowledged as relatively small.

Peripheral blood CD8+ and CD4+ T cells from healthy donors, Susac syndrome patients and multiple sclerosis patients were profiled by high-throughput TCR beta sequencing. The multiple sclerosis controls were treatment-naive patients who had stable or active relapsing-remitting disease and met the revised McDonald criteria. Bulk CD8+ and CD4+ T cells were purified by magnetic negative isolation, whereas CD8+ TEMRA cells were enriched by FACS. Blood was collected in EDTA tubes and processed within 24 hours, with PBMCs isolated through density gradient centrifugation. PBMCs intended for TCR sequencing were cryopreserved in liquid nitrogen and were subsequently thawed in a 37 degrees C water bath. The sorted or isolated CD4+, CD8+ and CD8+ TEMRA cells reached a purity of at least 90%. RNA was extracted with the RNeasy kit and roughly 0.45 to 1 ug was reverse transcribed using random hexamers. The immunoSEQ multiplex PCR assay, which covers 54 Vbeta and 13 Jbeta segments, was used to amplify TCR beta CDR3 regions. To correct PCR amplification bias, a synthetic template baseline was used for both primer optimization and computational correction. Regarding the original processing steps: Reads were annotated to V, D and J genes per IMGT and analyzed with immunoSEQ Analyzer, keeping only productive sequences. Clonality was computed as one minus Shannon entropy normalized by log2 of the number of productive unique sequences. For each patient and control, public and private clones were evaluated among the 100 most prevalent clones. Susac-specific clones were defined as absent from healthy and MS cohorts, around 980 published viral clones and other ImmuneACCESS disease sequences. TCRdb cleaned the public reads at Q25 with fastp, built clones with MiXCR and kept in-frame beta chains. Rows with one shared CDR3 protein collapse into an entry with the most common genes and DNA. These V and J calls derive from TCRdb rather than the authors' analysis. The sample records some 300,000 distinct CDR3 sequences, 89% of which are singletons. Under 0.2% of the sample rests with the top ten.

This clonotype was counted between two and nine times. The specificity of this receptor is unknown. The record has no base qualities; no much larger clone is one base away. Via the germline V gene, CDR1 is MNHNS and CDR2 SASEGT. V is cut by 3 bases and J by 0 bases, and the space between the germline ends is 12 bases. The CDR3, cysteine through phenylalanine, is 17 amino acids long. Left in the record is the CDR3 DNA by itself, 51 bases read in frame from the first base. The clonotype was recovered from a human donor with multiple sclerosis. The sequencing sample was made of CD8+ T cells from PBMCs. The sequence is built from TRBV6-1 and TRBJ2-6, with a tentative D gene TRBD1 over 7 matching bases. CDR3 protein: CASSDRGDGSGANVLTF. The DNA is as follows: TGTGCCAGCAGTGACAGGGGGGACGGCTCTGGGGCCAACGTCCTGACTTTC.